The T cell receptor (beta chain) described here comes from a study of blood T cells in healthy people across ages. The CDR3 runs to 15 residues. The V gene lost 2 bases and the J gene lost 9 bases, with 17 bases spanning the gap. Germline-derived CDR1 and CDR2 are SGHAT and FQDESV (reference sequence). Concerning this clonotype itself: What it recognizes is unknown.

Then a second PCR, running roughly 6 to 11 cycles, was carried out with a sample-barcoded 5' primer and a J-beta primer mix. Using its own MiXCR run on the 5' RACE reads, TCRdb lists one record per CDR3 protein. The sample contains 650,000 to 800,000 distinct CDR3 sequences, more than 45% of which appear only once. Findings and caveats of the study: Whereas aged donors had fewer naive CD4+ cells, long-lived donors had more of them and higher diversity.

This clonotype was obtained from a woman at least 80 years old in good health. The sequenced sample consisted of blood. The chain combines TRBV11-1 with TRBJ2-1; D is possibly TRBD1 (5 bases). For the CDR3, the DNA is TGTGCCAGCAGCTTAAATTATGCAGGGTTCGGTGAGCAGTTCTTC. Its protein product is CASSLNYAGFGEQFF.